This record concerns one TCR beta chain sequence. TCRdb's copy holds only in-frame clones and misses some; the assay was immunoSEQ multiplex PCR. The data hold just under 100,000 clones, with approximately 93% observed a single time. This CDR3 is built from 13 residues. Germline V CDR1 and CDR2: SGHRS, YFSETQ. V was shortened by 4 bases and J by 7 bases, with 12 bases between the two germline ends. This sample is drawn from a study of T cell changes during pregnancy in multiple sclerosis. This sequence joins TRBV5-1 and TRBJ2-1; unclear D gene. The clonotype originates from a female donor with multiple sclerosis, enrolled in a pregnancy study. Sequenced here: peripheral blood, sampled after pregnancy. For the CDR3, the DNA is TGCGCCAGCAGCGCCTTGATACAGAATGAGCAGTTCTTC. This gives the protein CASSALIQNEQFF.